These T cell receptor beta chains were read from a single sample in a study of blood T cell repertoires in COVID-19. Using immunoSEQ multiplex PCR, the repertoire was profiled, and TCRdb retains in-frame clones only, with some absent. The table lists around 260,000 clones, around 81% of them singletons. The material sequenced was peripheral blood. These receptors all come from a person between 65 and 80 years old with COVID-19, enrolled during active disease. The CDR3 runs from the conserved cysteine through the conserved F or W. The D gene is left open where the match is weak. Some rows mark clone size as missing; the rest say once, few, many or name a class of expanded clone.

TRBJ1-1	NA	NA	TRBV19	TGTGCCAGTAGTATAGTGGCCAGGTCTGGTGAAGCTTTCTTT	CASSIVARSGEAFF
TRBJ2-6	NA	NA	TRBV6-4	TGTGCCAGCAGTGAGGGGGCTTCGGGGGCCAACGTCCTGACTTTC	CASSEGASGANVLTF
TRBJ2-5	TRBD1	NA	TRBV24-1	TGTGCCACCAGTGTGGGACAGCAAGAGACCCAGTACTTC	CATSVGQQETQYF
TRBJ2-3	NA	NA	TRBV19	TGTGCCAGTAGTCCTAGTCCCCCGCGGTCAGATACGCAGTATTTT	CASSPSPPRSDTQYF
TRBJ1-5	TRBD1	NA	TRBV19	TGTGCCAGTAGTATAACAGGGGGCAATCAGCCCCAGCATTTT	CASSITGGNQPQHF
TRBJ1-1	TRBD1	NA	TRBV19	TGTGCCAGTAGTATCAACACAGGGGACACTGAAGCTTTCTTT	CASSINTGDTEAFF
TRBJ2-3	NA	many	TRBV30	TGTGCCTGGAAGGCCGACAGACGAGATACGCAGTATTTT	CAWKADRRDTQYF
TRBJ2-5	NA	NA	TRBV7-6	TGTGCCAGCAGCTTAGGATCAGGGCAAGAGACCCAGTACTTC	CASSLGSGQETQYF
TRBJ2-7	TRBD2	NA	TRBV30	TGTGCCTGGACTACTCGCCTAGCGGCCCGCTCCTACGAGCAGTACTTC	CAWTTRLAARSYEQYF
TRBJ1-2	NA	NA	TRBV7-9	TGTGCCAGCAGCTCCAGTGCAGAAGTCTATGGCTACACCTTC	CASSSSAEVYGYTF
TRBJ2-3	NA	NA	TRBV9	TGTGCCAGCAGCGTAGCCGAGGGGGGGCCGGGAGATACGCAGTATTTT	CASSVAEGGPGDTQYF
TRBJ1-2	NA	once	TRBV10-1	TGCGCCAGCCCCCCCGGTACTAACTATGGCTACACCTTC	CASPPGTNYGYTF
TRBJ1-1	NA	NA	TRBV4-2	TGTGCCAGCAGCCAAGATAATTCGGGGGGACGGAACACTGAAGCTTTCTTT	CASSQDNSGGRNTEAFF
TRBJ2-5	NA	NA	TRBV7-2	TGTGCCAGCAGCTTCACAGGACAAGAGACCCAGTACTTC	CASSFTGQETQYF
TRBJ1-2	NA	NA	TRBV7-2	TGTGCCAGCAGCGCCACAGGGATCGTGGATGGCTACACCTTC	CASSATGIVDGYTF
TRBJ2-2	TRBD2	NA	TRBV11-2	TGTGCCAGCAGCAACATCTTCGGGGGGACCGGGGAGCTGTTTTTT	CASSNIFGGTGELFF
TRBJ2-5	TRBD2	NA	TRBV2	TGTGCCAGCAGGCTGACTAGCGGGGGGCAAGAGACCCAGTACTTC	CASRLTSGGQETQYF
TRBJ2-1	TRBD2	NA	TRBV18	TGTGCCAGCTCACCTCTTTCCCATATTGCGCGGGAGGGATGGAATGAGCAGTTCTTC	CASSPLSHIAREGWNEQFF
TRBJ2-1	TRBD2	NA	TRBV7-3	TGTGCCAGCAGCTTAACGGGAGCGGGAGGGAGGGGCAATGAGCAGTTCTTC	CASSLTGAGGRGNEQFF
TRBJ1-1	NA	few	TRBV4-3	TGCGCCAGCAGCCAAGATAGTTACGGAGACACTGAAGCTTTCTTT	CASSQDSYGDTEAFF
TRBJ1-4	TRBD1	NA	TRBV6-5	TGTGCCAGCAGGGACAGGTTTAGCGAAAAACTGTTTTTT	CASRDRFSEKLFF
TRBJ2-4	NA	NA	TRBV11-2	TGTGCCAGCAGCTATCTAGCCAAAAACATTCAGTACTTC	CASSYLAKNIQYF
TRBJ2-1	NA	NA	TRBV11-2	TGTGCCAGCAGCTGGCCCCAAAGCTCCTACAATGAGCAGTTCTTC	CASSWPQSSYNEQFF
TRBJ2-2	NA	NA	TRBV7-6	TGTGCCAGCAGCTTAGTTCTATCCCTAGGGCGGGCCGGGGAGCTGTTTTTT	CASSLVLSLGRAGELFF
TRBJ2-3	NA	NA	TRBV28	TGTGCCAGCAGACAGGGTACGCAGTATTTT	CASRQGTQYF
TRBJ2-1	NA	once	TRBV2	TGTGCCAGCAGTACCTACGGGAATTACAATGAGCAGTTCTTC	CASSTYGNYNEQFF
TRBJ2-3	NA	NA	TRBV7-8	TGTGCCAGCAGCTTAGGCGGCTCCTACCCAGATACGCAGTATTTT	CASSLGGSYPDTQYF
TRBJ1-1	NA	NA	TRBV6-5	TGTGCCAGCAGTTATCAGGGGAACACTGAAGCTTTCTTT	CASSYQGNTEAFF
TRBJ1-5	NA	NA	TRBV28	TGTGCCAGCAACATTAGAGGGTTGGGCAATCAGCCCCAGCATTTT	CASNIRGLGNQPQHF
TRBJ1-2	NA	few	TRBV5-1	TGCGCCAGCAGCTTGTCCGGCAGGGCAGACTATGGCTACACCTTC	CASSLSGRADYGYTF
TRBJ2-7	NA	NA	TRBV5-4	TGTGCCAGCAGCTTGAGGCGGAGGGGGCGACCCTACGAGCAGTACTTC	CASSLRRRGRPYEQYF
TRBJ1-2	NA	NA	TRBV7-2	TGTGCCAGCAGCTTAGATTCAGGAGGAAGCTATGGCTACACCTTC	CASSLDSGGSYGYTF
TRBJ2-3	TRBD2	once	TRBV9	TGTGCCAGCAGCTTGACTAGCGGGGGGCCCACAGATACGCAGTATTTT	CASSLTSGGPTDTQYF
TRBJ2-7	NA	NA	TRBV27	TGTGCCAGCAGTTTAGAGGCTCTTACAGGGACGGGGGGTCTGGACGAGCAGTACTTC	CASSLEALTGTGGLDEQYF
TRBJ2-7	TRBD2	NA	TRBV28	TGTGCCAGCACCCAAGAAACCCTTACTAGCGGAGATATCTACGAGCAGTACTTC	CASTQETLTSGDIYEQYF
TRBJ1-5	NA	many	TRBV28	TGTGCCAGCAGGGGTCACGGGGATAGCAATCAGCCCCAGCATTTT	CASRGHGDSNQPQHF
TRBJ1-5	NA	NA	TRBV7-2	TGTGCCAGCAGCTTGGGGACAAATAGCAATCAGCCCCAGCATTTT	CASSLGTNSNQPQHF
TRBJ1-2	TRBD1	NA	TRBV3-1/TRBV3-2	TGTGCCAGCAGCCAAGGCGGACAGGGGAAACACTATGGCTACACCTTC	CASSQGGQGKHYGYTF
TRBJ2-2	TRBD1	NA	TRBV5-1	TGCGCCAGCAGCTTTGGACAGGATCCTAACCCCGGGGAGCTGTTTTTT	CASSFGQDPNPGELFF
TRBJ1-2	NA	few	TRBV15	TGTGCCACCAGCAGAGTCCCGACAGGCGAGTATGGCTACACCTTC	CATSRVPTGEYGYTF
TRBJ2-1	TRBD1	NA	TRBV5-1	TGCGCCAGCAGTTCAACCACAGGGGGCGACCATGAGCAGTTCTTC	CASSSTTGGDHEQFF
TRBJ1-5	TRBD1	NA	TRBV2	TGTGCCAGCAGTACAAGTCCCGGGACAGGGGTTGGCAATCAGCCCCAGCATTTT	CASSTSPGTGVGNQPQHF
TRBJ1-3	NA	NA	TRBV10-3	TGTGCCATCAGTGGGGGGGCTGGAAACACCATATATTTT	CAISGGAGNTIYF
TRBJ2-7	TRBD1	NA	TRBV5-3	TGTGCCAGAAGACCCGCCCAGGGGGCCTACGAGCAGTACTTC	CARRPAQGAYEQYF
TRBJ1-2	NA	once	TRBV2	TGTGCCAGCAGTGAGAGCACTTATGGCTACACCTTC	CASSESTYGYTF
TRBJ2-1	NA	NA	TRBV5-8	TGTGCCAGCAGCTTGCGGGGTTACAATGAGCAGTTCTTC	CASSLRGYNEQFF
TRBJ1-2	NA	few	TRBV28	TGTGCCAGCAGTTCCACAAGTGGCGGGGCGAGTGGCTACACCTTC	CASSSTSGGASGYTF
TRBJ2-3	NA	NA	TRBV7-9	TGTGCCAGCAGCCTATTAATTAGCACAGATACGCAGTATTTT	CASSLLISTDTQYF
TRBJ1-5	NA	NA	TRBV30	TGTGCCTGGACAGGGCATAGCAATCAGCCCCAGCATTTT	CAWTGHSNQPQHF
TRBJ1-1	NA	NA	TRBV7-9	TGTGCCAGCAGCTCACTTACAGGGATTGAAGCTTTCTTT	CASSSLTGIEAFF
TRBJ2-5	TRBD2	NA	TRBV19	TGTGCCAGTAGCAAGCGGGGGGGCGAGGAGACCCAGTACTTC	CASSKRGGEETQYF
TRBJ1-4	NA	NA	TRBV2	TGTGCCAGCAGTGTTGGCGGGGGCTGGAATGAAAAACTGTTTTTT	CASSVGGGWNEKLFF
TRBJ2-5	NA	NA	TRBV5-5	TGTGCCAGCAGCTTGGGGGCAGGGCTGAAAGAGACCCAGTACTTC	CASSLGAGLKETQYF
TRBJ2-1	NA	once	TRBV27	TGTGCCAGCCGACAGGTCCCCAGCTCCTACAATGAGCAGTTCTTC	CASRQVPSSYNEQFF
TRBJ1-5	NA	once	TRBV28	TGTGCCAGTGCTCAGGGTGGGGGCAATCAGCCCCAGCATTTT	CASAQGGGNQPQHF
TRBJ1-1	NA	NA	TRBV3-1/TRBV3-2	TGTGCCAGCAGCCAAGAAGCAGGGTTTGCCACTGAAGCTTTCTTT	CASSQEAGFATEAFF